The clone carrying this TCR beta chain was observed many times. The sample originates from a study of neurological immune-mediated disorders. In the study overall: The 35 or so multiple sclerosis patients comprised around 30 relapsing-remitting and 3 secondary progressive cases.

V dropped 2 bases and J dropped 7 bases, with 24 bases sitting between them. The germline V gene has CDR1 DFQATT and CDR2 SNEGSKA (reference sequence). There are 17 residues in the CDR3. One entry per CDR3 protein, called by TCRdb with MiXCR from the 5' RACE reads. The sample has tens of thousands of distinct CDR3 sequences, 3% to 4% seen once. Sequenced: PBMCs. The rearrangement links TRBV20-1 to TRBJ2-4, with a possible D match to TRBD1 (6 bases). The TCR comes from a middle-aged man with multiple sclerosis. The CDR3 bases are TGCAGTGCTAGACGGGCCCCCTCGGGACAAAAGGGGAACATTCAGTACTTC. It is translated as CSARRAPSGQKGNIQYF.